A selection of T cell receptor beta chains follows, all from one sample in a study of T cell responses to AZD1222 COVID-19 vaccine. Sequencing used immunoSEQ multiplex PCR; TCRdb keeps in-frame clones, though not all of them. The table lists 66,000 or so clones, about 90% of them singletons, with 17% in the top ten. Sequencing used peripheral blood, obtained on day 0 of AZD1222 vaccination. All receptors come from an adult in good health. CDR3s leave out the opening cysteine and the closing phenylalanine or tryptophan.

12	TRBV2	ASSYDRGDYGYT
13	TRBV6-2/TRBV6-3	ASSYVRGNTGELF
13	TRBV5-1	ASSFDMTGSDGYT
13	TRBV6-2/TRBV6-3	ASTPMFGTGIEQY
18	TRBV3-1/TRBV3-2	ASSPWDRVGRSSGANVLT
12	TRBV3-1/TRBV3-2	ASSFTGGGEKLF
12	TRBV6-5	ASWDTYYNSPLH
12	TRBV5-1	ASSYRAASYEQY
13	TRBV2	ASSEGDREVQPQH
14	TRBV27	ASRVGGASSYNEQF
11	TRBV9	ASSPTEKGEAF
13	TRBV11-2	ASSLAEIRNYGYT
11	TRBV24-1	ATSDLNFEKLF
11	TRBV19	ASSIQGIGGYT
10	TRBV6-5	ASKATNYGYT
15	TRBV4-3	ASSQDKCGAPHQPQH
12	TRBV11-2	ASSATGEGNGYT
12	TRBV30	AWSVRGSGNTIY
14	TRBV7-9	ASSSEEAGVGYEQF
12	TRBV7-2	ASSLGGGNYEQY
13	TRBV6-5	ASSRQHSGANVLT
11	TRBV6-4	ASSGRGPKEAF
12	TRBV27	ASSYSSGAYEQY
11	TRBV29-1	SVSTSGKETQY
12	TRBV19	ASSQATGRPEAF
14	TRBV11-2	ASSLDRFGGTGELF
16	TRBV7-2	ASSYTPLAGKVYNEQF
12	TRBV6-5	ASIDGRALNEQY
12	TRBV29-1	SVSGLAGAYEQY
11	TRBV7-9	ASSSAAHSPLH
9	TRBV20-1	SALTGSGYT
12	TRBV19	ASSWQGVPGELF
13	TRBV13	ASSSPGQGLYEQY
11	TRBV7-9	ASSPPGGNTIY
9	TRBV20-1	SARIGYGYT